This T cell receptor beta chain was recovered during a study of T cells in Graves' hyperthyroidism and ophthalmopathy. From RNA transcripts, TCR beta CDR3 regions were amplified. Primed by the HTBI set, a first-round RT-PCR was run on the TCR CDR3. One entry per CDR3 protein, called by TCRdb with MiXCR from the multiplex PCR reads. Of around 560,000 distinct CDR3 sequences in the sample, approximately 16% were seen once. Absence of ophthalmopathy progression within 18 months defined stable Graves' hyperthyroidism. Diagnosing involved the use of clinical symptoms, serum thyroxine and TRAb, thyroid ultrasound and orbital computed tomography. The PBMCs were sourced from fresh peripheral blood (more than 9 ml). Germline V CDR1 and CDR2: WNHNN, SYGVQD (reference sequence). This CDR3 comprises 14 residues. With V trimmed by 5 bases and J by 9 bases, 4 bases remained unmatched.

V is TRBV10-1 and J is TRBJ2-1, with 13 bases lining up with TRBD2. The source material was blood. The source is a woman aged 18 to 35 with Graves' hyperthyroidism. The CDR3 region is CASSRTSGSGEQFF. The CDR3, as DNA: TGCGCCAGCAGTCGGACTAGCGGGAGCGGTGAGCAGTTCTTC.